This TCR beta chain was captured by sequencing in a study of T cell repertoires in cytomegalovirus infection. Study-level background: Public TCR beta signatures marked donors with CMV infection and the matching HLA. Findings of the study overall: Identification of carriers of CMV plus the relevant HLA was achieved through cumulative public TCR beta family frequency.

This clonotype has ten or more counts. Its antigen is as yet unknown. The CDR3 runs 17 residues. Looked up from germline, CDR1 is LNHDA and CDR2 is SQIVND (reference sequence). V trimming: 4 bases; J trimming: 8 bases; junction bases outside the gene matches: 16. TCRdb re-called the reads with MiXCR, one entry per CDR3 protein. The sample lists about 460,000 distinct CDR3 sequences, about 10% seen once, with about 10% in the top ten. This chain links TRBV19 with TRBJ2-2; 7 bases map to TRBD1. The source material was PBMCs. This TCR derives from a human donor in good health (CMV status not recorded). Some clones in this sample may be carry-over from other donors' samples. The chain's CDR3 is CASSTMDRGGSPGELFF. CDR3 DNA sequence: TGTGCCAGTAGTACAATGGACAGAGGGGGCAGTCCGGGGGAGCTGTTTTTT.